This TCR beta chain was obtained from a study of T cells after yellow fever vaccination. Study-wide context: SMART-Seq v4 Ultra Low Input prepared the low-cell-number fractions.

The germline gives CDR1 MNHEY, CDR2 SMNVEV (reference sequence). Trimming pared 5 bases from V and 7 bases from J, leaving 12 bases between. The CDR3 runs 13 residues. TCRdb re-called the 5' RACE reads through MiXCR, storing one row per CDR3 protein. The repertoire has some 600,000 distinct CDR3 sequences, roughly a sixth of them found once; the top ten carry 17%. The clonotype was recovered from a young man who received the YFV17D yellow fever vaccine. Sequencing was performed on PBMCs, taken about 5 days after the first yellow fever vaccination. V gene TRBV27 combines with J gene TRBJ1-5; no firm D call. This CDR3 reads CASSTIRNQPQHF. For the CDR3, the DNA is TGTGCCAGCAGTACCATCCGGAACCAGCCCCAGCATTTT.